The clone carrying this T cell receptor beta chain has a single count. The target antigen is unknown. This sample is drawn from a study of siplizumab effects on memory and regulatory T cells. Findings of the study overall: Only a minority of proliferating CD4+ or CD8+ clones had an assignable naive or memory phenotype, with roughly 80-95% lacking one. No functional test confirmed suppression by proliferating siplizumab-culture Tregs. The drug siplizumab significantly decreased the alloreactive sequences that could be traced to unstimulated CD4+ memory cells.

This CDR3 region has 16 residues. Germline values: CDR1 SGHRS, CDR2 YFSETQ. V shed 0 bases and J 0 bases; nucleotides not matched to a gene: 4. Per sample, 85,000 to 100,000 TCR templates underwent assay. TCRdb keeps only in-frame clones here, not all; method: immunoSEQ multiplex PCR. The data contain more than 95,000 clones, 85% to 95% of them singletons. The sequence derives from a human donor in good health. Sample: Tregs sorted from blood. V usage is TRBV5-1 and J usage is TRBJ2-7, with 9 bases matching TRBD2. DNA of the CDR3: TGCGCCAGCAGCTTGGCCGCTAGCGGGATCTCCTACGAGCAGTACTTC. This codes for CASSLAASGISYEQYF.